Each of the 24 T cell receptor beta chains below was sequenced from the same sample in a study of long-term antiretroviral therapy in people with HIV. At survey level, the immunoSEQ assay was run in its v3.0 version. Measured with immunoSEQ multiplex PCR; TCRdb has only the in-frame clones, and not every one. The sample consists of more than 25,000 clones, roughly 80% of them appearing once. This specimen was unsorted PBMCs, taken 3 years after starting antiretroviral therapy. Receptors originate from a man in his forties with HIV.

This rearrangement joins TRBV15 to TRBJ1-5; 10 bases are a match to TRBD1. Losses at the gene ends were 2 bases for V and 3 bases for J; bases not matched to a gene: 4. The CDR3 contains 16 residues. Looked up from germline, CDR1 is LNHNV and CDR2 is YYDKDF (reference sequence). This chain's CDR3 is CATSRRQGASNQPQHF. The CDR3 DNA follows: TGTGCCACCAGCAGAAGACAGGGGGCCTCCAATCAGCCCCAGCATTTT.

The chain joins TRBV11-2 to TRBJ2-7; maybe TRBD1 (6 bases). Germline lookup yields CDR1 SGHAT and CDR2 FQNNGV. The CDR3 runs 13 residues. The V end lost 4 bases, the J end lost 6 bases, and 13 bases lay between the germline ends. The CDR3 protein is CASSSRTAPEQYF. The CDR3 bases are TGTGCCAGCAGCTCCCGGACAGCCCCCGAGCAGTACTTC. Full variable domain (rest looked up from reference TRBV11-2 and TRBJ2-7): EAGVAQSPRYKIIEKRQSVAFWCNPISGHATLYWYQQILGQGPKLLIQFQNNGVVDDSQLPKDRFSAERLKGVDSTLKIQPAKLEDSAVYLCASSSRTAPEQYFGPGTRLTVT.

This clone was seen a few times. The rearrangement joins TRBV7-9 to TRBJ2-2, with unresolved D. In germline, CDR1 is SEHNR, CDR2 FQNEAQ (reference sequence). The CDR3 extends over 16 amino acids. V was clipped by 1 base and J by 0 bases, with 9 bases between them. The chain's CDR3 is CASSLDLGTNTGELFF. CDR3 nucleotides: TGTGCCAGCAGCTTAGACCTGGGGACGAACACCGGGGAGCTGTTTTTT.

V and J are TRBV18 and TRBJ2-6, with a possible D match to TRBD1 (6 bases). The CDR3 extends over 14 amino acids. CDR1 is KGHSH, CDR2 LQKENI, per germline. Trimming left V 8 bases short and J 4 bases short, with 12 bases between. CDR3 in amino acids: CASPPRGGANVLTF. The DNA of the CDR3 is TGTGCCAGCCCCCCTAGGGGGGGGGCCAACGTCCTGACTTTC.

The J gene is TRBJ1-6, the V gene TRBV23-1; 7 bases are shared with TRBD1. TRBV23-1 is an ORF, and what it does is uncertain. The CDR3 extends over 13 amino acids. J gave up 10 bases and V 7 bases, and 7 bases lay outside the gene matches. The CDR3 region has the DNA TGCGCCAGCACTCAGGGGGGGAGATCACCCCTCCACTTT. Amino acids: CASTQGGRSPLHF.

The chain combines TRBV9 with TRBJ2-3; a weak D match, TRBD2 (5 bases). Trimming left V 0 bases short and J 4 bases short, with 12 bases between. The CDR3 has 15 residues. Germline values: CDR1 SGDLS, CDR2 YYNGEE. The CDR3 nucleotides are TGTGCCAGCAGCGTAGCTTGGGGAGAGGCAGATACGCAGTATTTT. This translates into CASSVAWGEADTQYF.

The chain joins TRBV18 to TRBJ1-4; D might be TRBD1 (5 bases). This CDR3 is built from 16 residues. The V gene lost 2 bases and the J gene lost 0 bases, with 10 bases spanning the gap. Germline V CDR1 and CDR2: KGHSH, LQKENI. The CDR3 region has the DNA TGTGCCAGCTCACCAGCGGGGCGCGCAACTAATGAAAAACTGTTTTTT. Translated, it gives CASSPAGRATNEKLFF.

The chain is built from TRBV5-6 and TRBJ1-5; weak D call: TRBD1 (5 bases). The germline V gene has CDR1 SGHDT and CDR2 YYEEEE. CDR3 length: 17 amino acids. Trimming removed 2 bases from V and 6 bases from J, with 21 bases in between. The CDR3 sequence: CASSLWGLPAGSQPQHF. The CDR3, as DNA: TGTGCCAGCAGCTTATGGGGCCTCCCTGCCGGAAGTCAGCCCCAGCATTTT.

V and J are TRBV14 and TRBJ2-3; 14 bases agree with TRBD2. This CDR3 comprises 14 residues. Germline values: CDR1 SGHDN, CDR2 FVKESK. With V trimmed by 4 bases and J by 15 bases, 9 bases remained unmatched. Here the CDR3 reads CASSPRTSGGPPYF. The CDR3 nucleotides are TGTGCCAGCAGCCCCAGGACTAGCGGGGGGCCCCCCTATTTT. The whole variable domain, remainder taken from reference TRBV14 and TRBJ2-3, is EAGVTQFPSHSVIEKGQTVTLRCDPISGHDNLYWYRRVMGKEIKFLLHFVKESKQDESGMPNNRFLAERTGGTYSTLKVQPAELEDSGVYFCASSPRTSGGPPYFGPGTRLTVL.

Here the CDR3 reads CASSSEDRRDVSNQPQHF. The DNA for the CDR3 is TGTGCCAGCAGTTCAGAAGACAGACGGGACGTCAGCAATCAGCCCCAGCATTTT. The chain carries TRBV28 and TRBJ1-5; a weak D match, TRBD1 (5 bases). Germline V gene data show CDR1 as MDHEN and CDR2 as SYDVKM. The CDR3 has 18 amino acids. Trimming stripped 4 bases from V and 1 base from J, with 20 bases between.

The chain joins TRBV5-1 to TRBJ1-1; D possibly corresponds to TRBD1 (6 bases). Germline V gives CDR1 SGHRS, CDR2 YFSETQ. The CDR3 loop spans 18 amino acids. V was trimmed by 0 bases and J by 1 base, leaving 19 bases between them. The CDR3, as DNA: TGCGCCAGCAGCTTGGTGGGGGCAGGCTCGGGAACGAACACTGAAGCTTTCTTT. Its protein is CASSLVGAGSGTNTEAFF.

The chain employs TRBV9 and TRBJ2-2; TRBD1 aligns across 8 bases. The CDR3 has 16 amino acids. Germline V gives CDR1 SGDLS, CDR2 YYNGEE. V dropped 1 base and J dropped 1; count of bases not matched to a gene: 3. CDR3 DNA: TGTGCCAGCAGCGTACCCGGGACAGGGAACACCGGGGAGCTGTTTTTT. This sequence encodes CASSVPGTGNTGELFF.

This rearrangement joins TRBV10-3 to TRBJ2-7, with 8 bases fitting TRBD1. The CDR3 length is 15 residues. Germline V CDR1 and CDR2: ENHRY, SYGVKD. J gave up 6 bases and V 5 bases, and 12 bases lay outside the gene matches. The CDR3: CAISKSGTGVAEQYF. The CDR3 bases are TGTGCCATCAGTAAATCCGGGACAGGTGTTGCCGAGCAGTACTTC.

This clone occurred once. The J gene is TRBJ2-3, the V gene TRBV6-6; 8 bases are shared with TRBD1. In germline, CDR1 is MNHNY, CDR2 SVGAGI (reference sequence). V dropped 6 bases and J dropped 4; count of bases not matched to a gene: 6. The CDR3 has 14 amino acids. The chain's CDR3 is CASSLGQGADTQYF. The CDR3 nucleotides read TGTGCCAGCAGCCTCGGACAGGGTGCAGATACGCAGTATTTT.

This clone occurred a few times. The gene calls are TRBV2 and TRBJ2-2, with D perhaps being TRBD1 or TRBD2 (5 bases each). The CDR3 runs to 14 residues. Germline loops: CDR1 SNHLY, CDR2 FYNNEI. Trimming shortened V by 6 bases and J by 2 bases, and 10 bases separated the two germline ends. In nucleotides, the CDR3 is TGTGCCAGCAGGAACGGGGCAAACACCGGGGAGCTGTTTTTT. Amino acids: CASRNGANTGELFF.

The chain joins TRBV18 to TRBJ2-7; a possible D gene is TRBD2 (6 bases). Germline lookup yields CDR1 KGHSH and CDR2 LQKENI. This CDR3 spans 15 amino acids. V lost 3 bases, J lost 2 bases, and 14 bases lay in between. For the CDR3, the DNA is TGTGCCAGCTCACCCGGGACCGGGGGTACCTACGAGCAGTACTTC. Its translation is CASSPGTGGTYEQYF. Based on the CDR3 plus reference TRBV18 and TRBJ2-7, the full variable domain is NAGVMQNPRHLVRRRGQEARLRCSPMKGHSHVYWYRQLPEEGLKFMVYLQKENIIDESGMPKERFSAEFPKEGPSILRIQQVVRGDSAAYFCASSPGTGGTYEQYFGPGTRLTVT.

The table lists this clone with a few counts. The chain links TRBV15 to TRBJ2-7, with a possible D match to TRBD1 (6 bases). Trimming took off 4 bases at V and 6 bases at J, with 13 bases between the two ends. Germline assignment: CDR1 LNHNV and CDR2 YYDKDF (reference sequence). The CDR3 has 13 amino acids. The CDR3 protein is CATSNTGIGEQYF. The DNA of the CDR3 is TGTGCCACCAGCAATACAGGGATCGGCGAGCAGTACTTC.

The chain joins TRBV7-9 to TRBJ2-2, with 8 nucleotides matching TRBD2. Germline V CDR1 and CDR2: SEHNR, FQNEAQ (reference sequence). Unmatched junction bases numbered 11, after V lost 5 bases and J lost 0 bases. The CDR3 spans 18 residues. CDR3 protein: CASSPTNLGLANTGELFF. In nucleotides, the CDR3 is TGTGCCAGCAGCCCCACGAACCTGGGACTAGCGAACACCGGGGAGCTGTTTTTT.

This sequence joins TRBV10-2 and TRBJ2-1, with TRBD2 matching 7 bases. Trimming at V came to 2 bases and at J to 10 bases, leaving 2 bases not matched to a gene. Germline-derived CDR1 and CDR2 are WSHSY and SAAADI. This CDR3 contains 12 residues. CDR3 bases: TGCGCCAGCAGTGAGCCCGGGAGGGAGCAGTTCTTC. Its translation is CASSEPGREQFF.

As DNA, the CDR3 is TGTGCCAGCTCACCACCCGTCGGGAGTGGTGGAGATACGCAGTATTTT. Its translation: CASSPPVGSGGDTQYF. V and J are TRBV18 and TRBJ2-3, with D maybe TRBD2 (6 bases). The germline V gene has CDR1 KGHSH and CDR2 LQKENI. V shed 0 bases and J shed 5 bases, with 15 bases lying between them. The CDR3 has 16 amino acids.

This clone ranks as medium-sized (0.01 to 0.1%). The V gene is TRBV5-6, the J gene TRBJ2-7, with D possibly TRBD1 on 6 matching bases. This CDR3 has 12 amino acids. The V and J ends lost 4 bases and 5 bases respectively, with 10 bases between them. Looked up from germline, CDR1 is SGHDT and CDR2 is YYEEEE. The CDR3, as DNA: TGTGCCAGCAGCACAGGGAACAACGAGCAGTACTTC. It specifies CASSTGNNEQYF.

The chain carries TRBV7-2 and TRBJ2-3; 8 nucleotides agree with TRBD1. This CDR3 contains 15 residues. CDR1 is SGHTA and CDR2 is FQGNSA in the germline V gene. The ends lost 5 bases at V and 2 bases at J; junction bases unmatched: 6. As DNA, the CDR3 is TGTGCCAGCAGCCCCCGACAGGGGAACACAGATACGCAGTATTTT. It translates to CASSPRQGNTDTQYF.

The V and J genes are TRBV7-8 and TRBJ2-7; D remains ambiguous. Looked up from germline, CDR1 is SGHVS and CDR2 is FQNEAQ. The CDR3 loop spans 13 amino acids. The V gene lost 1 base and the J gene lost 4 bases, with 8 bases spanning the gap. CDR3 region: CASSLDGWYEQYF. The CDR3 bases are TGTGCCAGCAGCTTAGACGGATGGTACGAGCAGTACTTC.

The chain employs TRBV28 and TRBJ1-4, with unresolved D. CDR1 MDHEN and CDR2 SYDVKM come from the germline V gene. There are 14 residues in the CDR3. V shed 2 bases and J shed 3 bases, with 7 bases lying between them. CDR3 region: CASSLHRPNEKLFF. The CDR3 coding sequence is TGTGCCAGCAGTTTACACCGCCCTAATGAAAAACTGTTTTTT. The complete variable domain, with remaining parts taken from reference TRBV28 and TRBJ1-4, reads DVKVTQSSRYLVKRTGEKVFLECVQDMDHENMFWYRQDPGLGLRLIYFSYDVKMKEKGDIPEGYSVSREKKERFSLILESASTNQTSMYLCASSLHRPNEKLFFGSGTQLSVL.